A selection of T cell receptor beta chains follows, all from one sample in a study of T-cell reconstitution after alpha-beta-depleted transplantation in children. TCRdb re-called the PCR reads through MiXCR, storing one row per CDR3 protein. The repertoire includes around 420,000 distinct CDR3 sequences, 15% to 20% of them detected once, and approximately 29% sits in the top ten. The sample here was PBMCs, mostly from graft donor cells, taken 360 days after TCRalphabeta/CD19-depleted stem cell transplant. Receptors originate from a boy less than two years old who had a stem cell transplant for Wiskott-Aldrich syndrome, so the T cells may come from the graft donor. Both conserved end residues are part of each CDR3. The order of the fields is CDR3 DNA, CDR3 protein, V gene, clone size, D gene, J gene. A D gene is named only where the DNA matches it firmly. Size is omitted from some rows. Given values are once, few, many or a class for expanded clones.

TGTGCCAGCACCTCCCCGGGACTAGCCAGCAATGAGCAGTTCTTC CASTSPGLASNEQFF TRBV12-3/TRBV12-4 . TRBD2 TRBJ2-1
TGCAGTGCTAGAGATCGCCCCATCTCTGGGGCCAACGTCCTGACTTTC CSARDRPISGANVLTF TRBV20-1 few . TRBJ2-6
TGTGCCACCAGTGAATGGGACCGAGGGGGCTACACCTTC CATSEWDRGGYTF TRBV24-1 . . TRBJ1-2
TGCGCCAGCAGCCAAGTGACAGGGGCTGGGACCGGGGAGCTGTTTTTT CASSQVTGAGTGELFF TRBV4-1 few TRBD1 TRBJ2-2
TGTGCCAGCTCACCTCCGTTAATGCCCGGGACAGGGTTCAACGAGCAGTACTTC CASSPPLMPGTGFNEQYF TRBV18 many TRBD1 TRBJ2-7
TGTGCCAGCAGCCTTCACCAGGCCAGCTACGAGCAGTACTTC CASSLHQASYEQYF TRBV12-3/TRBV12-4 few . TRBJ2-7
TGTGCCAGCAGCCGGACAGGGGAGTTACAAGAGACCCAGTACTTC CASSRTGELQETQYF TRBV5-4 few TRBD1 TRBJ2-5
TGTGCCATCAGTGAGTCGGTAGGGTATCCCATGGACAATGAGCAGTTCTTC CAISESVGYPMDNEQFF TRBV10-3 . . TRBJ2-1
TGCGCCAGCAGCCCCAGGTGGGACACAGATACGCAGTATTTT CASSPRWDTDTQYF TRBV4-3 few . TRBJ2-3
TGTGCCAGGAGCTTGTCAGGCTTAAATCAGCCCCAGCATTTT CARSLSGLNQPQHF TRBV5-4 . . TRBJ1-5
TGTGCCAGCGTGAGGACAGGGAAGCAATCTGCCTACACCTTC CASVRTGKQSAYTF TRBV21-1 . . TRBJ1-2
TGCGCCAGCAGCCAAACCCCGAAGACGGCAGATACGCAGTATTTT CASSQTPKTADTQYF TRBV4-3 few . TRBJ2-3
TGTGCCAGCAGCCGACGCGAGACCGGACAGGGAGGAAATTCACCCCTCCACTTT CASSRRETGQGGNSPLHF TRBV7-9 . TRBD1 TRBJ1-6
TGTGCCACCAGCTCCATTTACCAGAGGGTAGGGGAGACCCAGTACTTC CATSSIYQRVGETQYF TRBV15 few . TRBJ2-5
TGTGCCAGCAGTTTTTCCCCCTGGGGGCGGGAGGACAAAGAGACCCAGTACTTC CASSFSPWGREDKETQYF TRBV6-5 . TRBD2 TRBJ2-5
TGTGCCAGCAGCTTGTACGTCGGTTCACCCCTCCACTTT CASSLYVGSPLHF TRBV5-4 . . TRBJ1-6
TGTGCCAGCAGCTTGGGACTAGCGGGAGCTTCCATCTACGAGCAGTACTTC CASSLGLAGASIYEQYF TRBV7-9 few TRBD2 TRBJ2-7
TGCAGTGCTAGAGGCTCACAGGGGGCGGGTGAGACCCAGTACTTC CSARGSQGAGETQYF TRBV20-1 few TRBD1 TRBJ2-5
TGCAGCGCCCAAACCACTACAGGGTACGAGCAGTACTTC CSAQTTTGYEQYF TRBV29-1 . . TRBJ2-7
TGTGCCAGCAGAAGGAACAGGGCCAATCAGCCCCAGCATTTT CASRRNRANQPQHF TRBV27 . . TRBJ1-5
TGTGCCATCAGTGAGTCGAGCCAGGGGTGGTCTGAAGCTTTCTTT CAISESSQGWSEAFF TRBV10-3 few . TRBJ1-1
TGTGCCAGCAGATTGACAGGGAGCTATGGCTACACCTTC CASRLTGSYGYTF TRBV6-1 few TRBD1 TRBJ1-2
TGCGCCAGCAGCGCCGGACAGAGCTCCTACAATGAGCAGTTCTTC CASSAGQSSYNEQFF TRBV5-1 . . TRBJ2-1
TGCAGTGCCCCCTCCGGGACAGGCGCATACGAGCAGTACTTC CSAPSGTGAYEQYF TRBV20-1 . TRBD1 TRBJ2-7
TGTGCCAGCAGTCTCTGGACAAGCACAGATACGCAGTATTTT CASSLWTSTDTQYF TRBV28 many . TRBJ2-3
TGTGCCAGCAGTCCGCAAATTGGGGCTGAAGCTTTCTTT CASSPQIGAEAFF TRBV12-3/TRBV12-4 many . TRBJ1-1
TGCGCCAGCAGCCAAGGGGGCCCGGGACAGTTAGCTAGCAATCAGCCCCAGCATTTT CASSQGGPGQLASNQPQHF TRBV4-1 few TRBD1 TRBJ1-5
TGTGCCAGCAGGGAGGGACAGGGGGGGAAGAACGGGGAGCTGTTTTTT CASREGQGGKNGELFF TRBV12-3/TRBV12-4 few TRBD1 TRBJ2-2
TGTGCCAGCAGCTTACCCCCGGGACAGGGGGATGGCTACACCTTC CASSLPPGQGDGYTF TRBV5-6 . TRBD1 TRBJ1-2
TGTGCCAGCAGCCAAGAGGACAGCACAGATACGCAGTATTTT CASSQEDSTDTQYF TRBV14 few . TRBJ2-3
TGTGCCAGCAGTTTCTTCCCCCGGGACCGTAATCAGCCCCAGCATTTT CASSFFPRDRNQPQHF TRBV12-3/TRBV12-4 once . TRBJ1-5
TGCGCCAGCAGCCCCCGAGGGTTACCTTACAGGGGGCAAGATCAGCCCCAGCATTTT CASSPRGLPYRGQDQPQHF TRBV4-1 few TRBD1 TRBJ1-5
TGTGCCAGCAGTGATGGACTAGCGGCTGGGGCGTACGAGCAGTACTTC CASSDGLAAGAYEQYF TRBV25-1 . TRBD2 TRBJ2-7
TGCGCCAGCAGCTTGGCTCACAGGAGAGATACGCAGTATTTT CASSLAHRRDTQYF TRBV5-1 many . TRBJ2-3
TGCGCCAGCAGGATCGCGGGGTCCAAAATCGGATACGAGCAGTACTTC CASRIAGSKIGYEQYF TRBV5-1 . . TRBJ2-7
TGTGCCAGCAGTTACGAGCGGGCCACAGATACGCAGTATTTT CASSYERATDTQYF TRBV6-5 . . TRBJ2-3
TGCGCCAGCAGCCAAGTACGGGGGGCTAACGGGGAGCTGTTTTTT CASSQVRGANGELFF TRBV4-1 . . TRBJ2-2
TGTGCCAGCAGTTTATGGGACAGCCATTCACCCCTCCACTTT CASSLWDSHSPLHF TRBV12-3/TRBV12-4 few TRBD1 TRBJ1-6
TGCGCCAGCAGCCAAGATCATACATGGTTGGCAGGGGAGAGGTACAATGAGCAGTTCTTC CASSQDHTWLAGERYNEQFF TRBV4-1 . . TRBJ2-1
TGTGCCAGCAGCTCTCGCCGGCGAGGAGATACGCAGTATTTT CASSSRRRGDTQYF TRBV7-9 many . TRBJ2-3
TGCGCCAGCAGCGCCATAGTGGCCGGGCCCGGTGAGCAGTTCTTC CASSAIVAGPGEQFF TRBV5-1 few . TRBJ2-1
TGCTGTGCTAGAGCCAGCGGGAGGGTCCTATACAATGAGCAGTTCTTC CCARASGRVLYNEQFF TRBV20-1 . TRBD2 TRBJ2-1